This TCR beta chain was captured in a study of blood T cell repertoires in COVID-19. Study in general: The United States, Italy and Spain provided the acute and convalescent COVID-19 samples.

Trimming stripped 7 bases from V and 2 bases from J, with 8 bases between. This CDR3 is built from 13 residues. Germline V gives CDR1 MNHEY, CDR2 SVGAGI. As processed by the authors: Scientists estimated how many nucleated cells there were by amplifying reference gene primers. Repertoires were generated with immunoSEQ multiplex PCR, while TCRdb's copy carries only in-frame clones and drops some. That table gives V, J and clone size, and the DNA gave D and trimming. The sample lists 77,000 or so clones; roughly 76% were seen once. Sequencing used peripheral blood. The receptor was derived from a woman of 80 years or more with active or convalescent COVID-19. The chain has TRBV6-5 and TRBJ2-2, with a tentative D call TRBD1 (5 bases). This CDR3 reads CASMGRNTGELFF. Here the CDR3 DNA reads TGTGCCAGCATGGGGCGAAACACCGGGGAGCTGTTTTTT.